The entry below gives a single T cell receptor beta chain sequence along with its context. What antigen it recognizes has not been identified. One base away there is no much larger clone; base qualities are not given. The sample originates from a study of pediatric ulcerative colitis (dated by TCRdb to the late 2010s). Notes on the research overall: Pancolitis was present in 6 to 8 ulcerative colitis patients and left-sided colitis in two, and histology consistent with ulcerative colitis was found in all of these patients. By Pediatric Ulcerative Colitis Activity Index, a couple of patients had mild disease, several had moderate disease and three had acute severe colitis. Under 10 newly diagnosed, treatment-naive pediatric ulcerative colitis patients and a handful of non-IBD control children each provided paired blood and rectal samples. General study outcomes and caveats: Autologous blood-rectal clonal overlap was significantly higher in ulcerative colitis patients than in controls, suggesting increased T cell trafficking to inflamed tissue. A couple of rectal CDR3 clonotypes turned up in every ulcerative colitis patient but in none of the controls. For technical reasons, blood samples from two patients gave substantially fewer templates, and these samples were excluded from the blood-rectal overlap analysis. Features of the rectal repertoire distinguished controls, mild-moderate colitis patients and acute severe colitis patients, and in acute severe colitis rectal diversity was lower because of clonal expansions. Because repertoires were derived from total lymphocyte DNA, patterns in rare subsets such as regulatory T cells may not have been reflected. Only a handful of individuals were included in the healthy control group, which was small.

Through the immunoSEQ TRB Survey service, multiplex V and J primers were used to amplify rearranged CDR3 beta regions from genomic DNA. To keep sequencing depth the same across samples, survey-level depth of up to 500,000 reads per sample was applied. The libraries were purified, combined into pools and sequenced with Illumina technology. Under the source paper's analysis protocol: Productive clonality, sample overlap, pairwise scatters, CDR3 beta length, V/D/J gene usage and productiveness were assessed with immunoSEQ online tools. Calculated diversity was defined as the number of unique rearrangements divided by total templates, multiplied by 100, and Shannon and Simpson indices were computed as well. Principal component analysis used the R prcomp function and ggbiplot package on Z-score normalized data. Morisita's index was used to measure clonal overlap between blood and rectum within each subject. As stored in TCRdb, this immuneACCESS dataset retains in-frame rearrangements with V and J assigned. A fraction of the clones does not appear; measured against another copy, unresolved V genes explain less than half of the discrepancy, and the remainder lacks a known reason. Clone size and the V and J calls come from that table; the DNA yielded D and trimming. The sample table records under 45,000 clones; around four fifths of these occur just once. The ten largest clones capture roughly 24% of the sample.

At the junction V is shortened by 4 bases and J by 1 base, with 10 bases in between. CDR1 is given as GTSNPN and CDR2 as SVGIG, both from the germline V gene (reference sequence). Reading from cysteine to phenylalanine, the CDR3 counts 14 amino acids. Left in the record is the CDR3 DNA by itself, 42 bases read in frame from the first base. Before the diagnostic colonoscopy, none of the ulcerative colitis patients had been given any immunosuppressive medication. A blood sample was drawn at the time of the colonoscopy. The Wizard kit (Promega) was used to extract genomic DNA from blood and intestinal samples.

The chain links TRBV30 with TRBJ2-2; the D region possibly corresponds to TRBD1 (5 bases align). This TCR came from a girl aged 10-17 years with moderate ulcerative colitis. The sequenced sample was blood. The CDR3 region: CAWIDRENTGELFF. Here is the DNA: TGTGCCTGGATTGACAGAGAGAACACCGGGGAGCTGTTTTTT.